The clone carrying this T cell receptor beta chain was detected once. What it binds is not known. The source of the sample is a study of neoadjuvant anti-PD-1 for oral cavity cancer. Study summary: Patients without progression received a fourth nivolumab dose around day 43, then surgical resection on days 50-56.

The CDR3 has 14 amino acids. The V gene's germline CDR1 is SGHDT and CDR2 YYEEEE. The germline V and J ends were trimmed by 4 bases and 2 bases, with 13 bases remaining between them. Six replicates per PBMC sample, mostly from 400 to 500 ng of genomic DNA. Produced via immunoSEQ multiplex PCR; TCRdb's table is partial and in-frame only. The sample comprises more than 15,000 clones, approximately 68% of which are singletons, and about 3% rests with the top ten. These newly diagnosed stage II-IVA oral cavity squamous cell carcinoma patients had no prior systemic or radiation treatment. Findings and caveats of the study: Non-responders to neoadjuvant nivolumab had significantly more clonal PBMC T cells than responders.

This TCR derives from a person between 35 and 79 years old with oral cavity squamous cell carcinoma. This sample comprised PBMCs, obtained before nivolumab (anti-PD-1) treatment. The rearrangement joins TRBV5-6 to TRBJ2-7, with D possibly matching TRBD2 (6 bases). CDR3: CASSPRTNAYEQYF. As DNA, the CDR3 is TGTGCCAGCAGCCCAAGGACTAACGCCTACGAGCAGTACTTC.